These 22 T cell receptor beta chains originate from one sample sequenced in a study of type 1 regulatory T cells. No antigen is known for these receptors. TCRdb analysed the reads with MiXCR anew, one entry per CDR3 protein. The repertoire consists of 55,000 to 65,000 distinct CDR3 sequences, with 62% occurring once and the leading ten covering about 2%. Sequences were obtained from cultured non-Tr1 T cells, either the whole culture or a sorted T cell fraction (not recorded which). The receptor set was obtained from a human donor in good health.

Remarks on this clonotype: At one of its ends the junction is not consistent with the germline gene, which may arise from a read error. The rearrangement joins TRBV28 to TRBJ1-4; D is perhaps TRBD1 (6 bases). CDR1 and CDR2 from the germline V gene are MDHEN and SYDVKM. This CDR3 is 14 amino acids long. The CDR3 spells CASSGQPTNEKLFF. The DNA for the CDR3 is TGTGCCAGCAGTGGACAGCCAACTAATGAAAAACTTTTTTTT.

This chain connects TRBV11-2 to TRBJ2-5, with TRBD1 identical over 8 bases. The CDR3 sequence is 14 residues long. With V trimmed by 3 bases and J by 4 bases, 4 bases remained unmatched. The germline CDR1 and CDR2 sequences are SGHAT and FQNNGV. The CDR3, as DNA: TGTGCCAGCAGCTTCAGGGGGCCGGGAGAGACCCAGTACTTC. Protein: CASSFRGPGETQYF.

The genes are TRBV27 and TRBJ2-7, with TRBD1 identical over 11 bases. J gave up 7 bases and V 6 bases, and 5 bases lay outside the gene matches. The CDR3 covers 13 residues. CDR1 and CDR2 from the germline V gene are MNHEY and SMNVEV (reference sequence). The CDR3, as DNA: TGTGCCAGCAGGCGGACAGGGGGCAGGGAGCAGTACTTC. The encoded protein is CASRRTGGREQYF.

DNA of the CDR3: TGCAGCGTTGTATGGGGGAACAATGAGCAGTTCTTC. Protein sequence: CSVVWGNNEQFF. J is TRBJ2-1 and V is TRBV29-1; D may match TRBD1 or TRBD2 (5 bases each). There are 12 residues in the CDR3. The V end was cut by 4 bases, the J end by 5 bases, with 9 bases between. Germline V gene sequence: CDR1 SQVTM, CDR2 ANQGSEA.

The V gene is TRBV20-1, the J gene TRBJ2-4; 9 nucleotides match TRBD1. The CDR3 runs to 17 residues. CDR1 DFQATT and CDR2 SNEGSKA come from the germline V gene (reference sequence). The V segment lost 0 bases and the J segment 3 bases; nucleotides outside the gene matches: 9. This chain's CDR3 is CSARDTHRGPGKNIQYF. The CDR3 DNA reads as TGCAGTGCTAGAGACACCCACAGGGGGCCTGGCAAAAACATTCAGTACTTC.

This chain's CDR3 is CASSPVVTGELFF. As DNA, the CDR3 is TGTGCCAGCAGTCCAGTGGTCACCGGGGAGCTGTTTTTT. V and J are TRBV12-3 or TRBV12-4 and TRBJ2-2; D is ambiguous. The V end was cut by 5 bases, the J end by 4 bases, with 8 bases between. The CDR3 has 13 residues.

The CDR3 bases are TGTGCCACCAGTGACTCCGGGACCCAGACCTACGAGCAGTACTTC. Translated, it gives CATSDSGTQTYEQYF. The chain links TRBV24-1 to TRBJ2-7; D possibly uses TRBD1 or TRBD2 (5 bases each). This CDR3 has 15 residues. Germline V gene sequence: CDR1 KGHDR, CDR2 SFDVKD. Between the trimmed V and J ends, which lost 4 bases and 2 bases, there was a span of 14 bases.

As for this clonotype: This may come from a read error, since a much larger clone is one base off. This chain uses TRBV7-9 with TRBJ2-1; no clear D. The CDR3 covers 11 residues. Looked up from germline, CDR1 is SEHNR and CDR2 is FQNEAQ (reference sequence). Trimming pared 11 bases from V and 12 bases from J, leaving 17 bases between. The CDR3 here is CAGHVGDGQFF. The DNA of the CDR3 is TGTGCCGGGCACGTAGGCGATGGGCAGTTCTTC.

The rearrangement joins TRBV14 to TRBJ2-4, with TRBD2 identical over 8 bases. Germline CDR1 and CDR2: SGHDN and FVKESK. The CDR3 loop spans 16 amino acids. With V trimmed by 4 bases and J by 0 bases, 5 bases remained unmatched. The DNA for the CDR3 is TGTGCCAGCAGCCCCGAGCGGGAGAGAGCCAAAAACATTCAGTACTTC. Protein sequence: CASSPERERAKNIQYF.

The chain has TRBV10-3 and TRBJ2-2; 11 nucleotides agree with TRBD2. Germline V CDR1 and CDR2: ENHRY, SYGVKD. V lost 7 bases, J lost 4 bases, and 2 bases stayed unmatched. The CDR3 runs to 14 residues. CDR3 protein: CAINSGRGTGELFF. DNA of the CDR3: TGTGCCATCAATAGCGGGAGGGGCACCGGGGAGCTGTTTTTT.

This sequence joins TRBV7-9 and TRBJ1-3; D gene uncertain. This CDR3 comprises 15 residues. V lost 1 base, J lost 0 bases, and 7 bases lay in between. Germline lookup yields CDR1 SEHNR and CDR2 FQNEAQ (reference sequence). Written as DNA, the CDR3 is TGTGCCAGCAGCTTAGAACAGACCTCTGGAAACACCATATATTTT. Its translation: CASSLEQTSGNTIYF.

This clonotype was recorded a few times. This rearrangement joins TRBV7-9 to TRBJ2-7, with 7 bases lining up with TRBD1. The V segment lost 1 base and the J segment 11 bases; nucleotides outside the gene matches: 5. Germline V gives CDR1 SEHNR, CDR2 FQNEAQ (reference sequence). This CDR3 contains 12 residues. CDR3 amino acids: CASSLDWQGEYF. CDR3 bases: TGTGCCAGCAGCTTAGATTGGCAGGGGGAGTACTTC.

About this clonotype itself: The junction does not match germline at one end; this may be a read error. The gene calls are TRBV28 and TRBJ2-7, with TRBD1 as a possible D gene (5 bases). The CDR3 has 14 amino acids. From germline, CDR1 is MDHEN and CDR2 SYDVKM. The CDR3 region is CANTWGRTPYEQYF. CDR3 DNA sequence: TGTGCCAACACTTGGGGCCGTACGCCCTACGAGCAGTATTTC.

This rearrangement joins TRBV20-1 to TRBJ2-3; D unclear. Germline V gene sequence: CDR1 DFQATT, CDR2 SNEGSKA (reference sequence). The CDR3 has 12 residues. Between the trimmed V and J ends, which lost 3 bases and 0 bases, there was a span of 4 bases. CDR3 in amino acids: CSARVSTDTQYF. DNA for the CDR3: TGCAGTGCTAGGGTGAGCACAGATACGCAGTATTTT.

This chain joins TRBV29-1 and TRBJ2-5, with 8 bases fitting TRBD1. Germline CDR1 reads SQVTM; CDR2 reads ANQGSEA. The CDR3 has 16 residues. V was pared by 4 bases and J by 5 bases, with 15 bases of the junction left unmatched. The CDR3 here is CSVVSNPARGRETQYF. Here the CDR3 DNA reads TGCAGCGTTGTCTCTAACCCCGCCAGGGGGCGGGAGACCCAGTACTTC.

The sample holds one count of this clonotype. The chain couples TRBV10-3 to TRBJ2-3; D not certain. V dropped 3 bases and J dropped 4 bases, with 5 bases sitting between them. The germline V gene has CDR1 ENHRY and CDR2 SYGVKD. This CDR3 comprises 12 residues. The CDR3 DNA is TGTGCCATCAGTGAATCGGCAGATACGCAGTATTTT. Encoded protein: CAISESADTQYF.

CDR3 protein: CASSPTRGGNQPQHF. In nucleotides, the CDR3 is TGTGCCAGCTCACCAACTCGGGGAGGCAATCAGCCCCAGCATTTT. The gene calls are TRBV18 and TRBJ1-5; D gene uncertain. The CDR3 loop spans 15 amino acids. The germline V gene encodes CDR1 KGHSH and CDR2 LQKENI. The V end lost 2 bases, the J end lost 2 bases, and 10 bases lay between the germline ends.

This chain joins TRBV7-2 and TRBJ2-6; D not resolved. V lost 5 bases, J lost 3 bases, and 20 bases lay in between. This CDR3 comprises 18 residues. Per germline, CDR1 SGHTA and CDR2 FQGNSA. The CDR3 DNA is TGTGCCAGCAGCAACGCACTTGGGCTGGGGAATGGGGCCAACGTCCTGACTTTC. It yields the protein CASSNALGLGNGANVLTF.

J is TRBJ2-7 and V is TRBV2; D assignment may be TRBD1 or TRBD2 (6 bases each). Looked up from germline, CDR1 is SNHLY and CDR2 is FYNNEI. V shed 10 bases and J shed 2 bases, with 18 bases lying between them. This CDR3 is 14 amino acids long. The CDR3 DNA reads TGTGCCACCACGAAGGAGGGGGGTCCCTACGAGCAGTACTTC. As protein: CATTKEGGPYEQYF.

In this sample, this clonotype turned up a few times. V is TRBV20-1 and J is TRBJ2-1; no clear D gene. The V end lost 7 bases, the J end lost 5 bases, and 21 bases lay between the germline ends. The CDR3 spans 15 residues. Germline values: CDR1 DFQATT, CDR2 SNEGSKA (reference sequence). The CDR3 reads CSGLLFRTVNNEQFF. CDR3 bases: TGCAGTGGGCTTCTATTCCGGACGGTGAACAATGAGCAGTTCTTC.

This rearrangement joins TRBV29-1 to TRBJ2-5; D unresolved. The V gene lost 4 bases and the J gene lost 2 bases, with 14 bases spanning the gap. CDR1 is SQVTM and CDR2 is ANQGSEA in the germline V gene. CDR3 length: 14 residues. CDR3 in DNA: TGCAGCGTTGGGGCGAGGACCCCACAAGAGACCCAGTACTTC. This encodes CSVGARTPQETQYF. The variable domain in full, with the rest retrieved from reference TRBV29-1 and TRBJ2-5, is SAVISQKPSRDICQRGTSLTIQCQVDSQVTMMFWYRQQPGQSLTLIATANQGSEATYESGFVIDKFPISRPNLTFSTLTVSNMSPEDSSIYLCSVGARTPQETQYFGPGTRLLVL.

The V and J genes are TRBV6-5 and TRBJ2-5; the D gene is possibly TRBD2 (6 bases). V dropped 4 bases and J dropped 5 bases, with 11 bases sitting between them. The CDR3 spans 13 residues. Germline CDR1 MNHEY, CDR2 SVGAGI. This CDR3 is CASSLPGEETQYF. CDR3 nucleotides: TGTGCCAGCAGTTTACCGGGAGAGGAGACCCAGTACTTC.